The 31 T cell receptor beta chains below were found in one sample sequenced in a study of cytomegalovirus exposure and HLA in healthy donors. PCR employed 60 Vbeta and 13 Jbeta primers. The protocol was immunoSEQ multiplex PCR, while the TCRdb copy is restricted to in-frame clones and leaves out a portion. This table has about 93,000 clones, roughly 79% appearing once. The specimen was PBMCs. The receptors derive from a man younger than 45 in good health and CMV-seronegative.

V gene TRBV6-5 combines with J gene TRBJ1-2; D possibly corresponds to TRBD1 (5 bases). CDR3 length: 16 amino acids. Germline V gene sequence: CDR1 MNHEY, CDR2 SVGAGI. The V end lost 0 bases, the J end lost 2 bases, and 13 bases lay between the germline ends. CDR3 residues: CASSYSKFAGNYGYTF. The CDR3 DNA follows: TGTGCCAGCAGTTACTCGAAGTTCGCAGGGAACTATGGCTACACCTTC.

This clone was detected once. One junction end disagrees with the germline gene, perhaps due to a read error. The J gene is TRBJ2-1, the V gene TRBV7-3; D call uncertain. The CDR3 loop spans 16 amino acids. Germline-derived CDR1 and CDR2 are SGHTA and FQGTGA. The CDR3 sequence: CASSHPGFASFNEQFF. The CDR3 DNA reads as TGTGCCAGCAGCCACCCCGGGTTCGCCTCCTTCAATGAGCAGTTCTTC.

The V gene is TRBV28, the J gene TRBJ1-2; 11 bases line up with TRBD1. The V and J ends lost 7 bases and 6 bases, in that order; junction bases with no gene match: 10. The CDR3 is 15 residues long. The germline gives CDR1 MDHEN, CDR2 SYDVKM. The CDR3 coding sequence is TGTGCCAGCAACTCTCCGGGACAGGGGGGGGATGGCTACACCTTC. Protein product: CASNSPGQGGDGYTF.

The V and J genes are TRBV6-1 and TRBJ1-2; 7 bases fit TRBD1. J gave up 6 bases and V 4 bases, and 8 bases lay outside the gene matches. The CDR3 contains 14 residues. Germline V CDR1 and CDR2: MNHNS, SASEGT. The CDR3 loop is CASSAFDRDHGYTF. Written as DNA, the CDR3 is TGTGCCAGCAGTGCCTTCGACAGGGATCATGGCTACACCTTC.

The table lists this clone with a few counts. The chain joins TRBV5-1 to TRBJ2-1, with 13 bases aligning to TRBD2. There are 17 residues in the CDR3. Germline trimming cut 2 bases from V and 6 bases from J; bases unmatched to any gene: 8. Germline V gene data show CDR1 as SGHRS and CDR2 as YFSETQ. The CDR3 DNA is TGCGCCAGCAGCTTTACTAGCGGGAGGGTTTTGGGCAATGAGCAGTTCTTC. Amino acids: CASSFTSGRVLGNEQFF.

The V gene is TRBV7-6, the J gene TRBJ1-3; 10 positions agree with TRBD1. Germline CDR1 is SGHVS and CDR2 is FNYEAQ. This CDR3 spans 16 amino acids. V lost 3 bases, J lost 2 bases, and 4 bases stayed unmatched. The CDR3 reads CASSLTGTGAGNTIYF. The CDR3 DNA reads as TGTGCCAGCAGCTTGACCGGGACAGGGGCTGGAAACACCATATATTTT.

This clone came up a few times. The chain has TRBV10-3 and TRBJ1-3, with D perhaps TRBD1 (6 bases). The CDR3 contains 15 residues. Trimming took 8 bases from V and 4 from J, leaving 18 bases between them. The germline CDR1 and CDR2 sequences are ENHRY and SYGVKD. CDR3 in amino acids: CAIGNRVTLGNTIYF. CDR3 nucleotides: TGTGCCATCGGAAACAGGGTGACTTTAGGAAACACCATATATTTT.

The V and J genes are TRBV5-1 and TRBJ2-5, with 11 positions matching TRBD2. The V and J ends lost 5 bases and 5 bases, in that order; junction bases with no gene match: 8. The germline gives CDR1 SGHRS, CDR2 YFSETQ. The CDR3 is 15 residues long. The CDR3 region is CASRVAGGPGETQYF. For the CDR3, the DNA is TGCGCCAGCAGAGTAGCGGGGGGGCCTGGGGAGACCCAGTACTTC.

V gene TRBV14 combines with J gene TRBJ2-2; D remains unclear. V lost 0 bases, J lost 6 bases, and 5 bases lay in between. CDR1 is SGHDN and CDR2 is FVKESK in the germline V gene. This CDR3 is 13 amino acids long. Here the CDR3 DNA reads TGTGCCAGCAGCCAAGATCCTGCCGGGGAGCTGTTTTTT. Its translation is CASSQDPAGELFF.

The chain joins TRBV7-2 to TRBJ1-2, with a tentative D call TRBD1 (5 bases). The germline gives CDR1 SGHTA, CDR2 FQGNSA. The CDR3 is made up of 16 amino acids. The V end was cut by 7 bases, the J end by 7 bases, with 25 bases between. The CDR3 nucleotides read TGTGCCAGCACCCTCCTCACTTCGGGGGGTGAGTTTGGCTACACCTTC. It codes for CASTLLTSGGEFGYTF.

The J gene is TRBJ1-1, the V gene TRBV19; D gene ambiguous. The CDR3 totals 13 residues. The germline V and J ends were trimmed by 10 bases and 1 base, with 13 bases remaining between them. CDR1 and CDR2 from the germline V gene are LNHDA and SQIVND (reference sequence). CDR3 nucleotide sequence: TGTGCCATCCGGGTGACCGCGAACACTGAAGCTTTCTTT. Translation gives CAIRVTANTEAFF.

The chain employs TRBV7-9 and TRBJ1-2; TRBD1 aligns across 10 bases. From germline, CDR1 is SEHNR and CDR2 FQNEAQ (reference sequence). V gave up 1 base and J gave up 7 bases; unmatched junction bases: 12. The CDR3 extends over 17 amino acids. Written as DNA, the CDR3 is TGTGCCAGCAGCTTAGTCCCGCGGACAGGGGGGAATGGTGGCTACACCTTC. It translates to CASSLVPRTGGNGGYTF.

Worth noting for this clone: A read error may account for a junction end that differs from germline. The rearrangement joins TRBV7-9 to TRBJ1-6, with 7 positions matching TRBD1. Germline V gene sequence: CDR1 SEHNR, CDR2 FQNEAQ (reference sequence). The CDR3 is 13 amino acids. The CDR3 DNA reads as TGTTCCAGCAGCCAGGGGGGCAACTCACCCCTCCACTTT. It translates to CSSSQGGNSPLHF.

CDR3: CASSPLDNYGYTF. In DNA form, the CDR3 reads TGTGCCAGCAGCCCACTTGATAACTATGGCTACACCTTC. The rearrangement uses TRBV7-6 and TRBJ1-2; D uncertain. The ends were cut back, 5 bases at V and 1 base at J, with 8 bases in the middle. Germline CDR1 SGHVS, CDR2 FNYEAQ. The CDR3 contains 13 residues.

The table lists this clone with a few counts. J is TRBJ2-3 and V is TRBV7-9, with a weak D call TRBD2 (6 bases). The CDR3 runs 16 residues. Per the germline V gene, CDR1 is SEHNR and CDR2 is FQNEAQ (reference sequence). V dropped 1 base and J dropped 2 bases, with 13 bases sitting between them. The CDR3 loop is CASSLDGGPITDTQYF. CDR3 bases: TGTGCCAGCAGCTTAGACGGAGGGCCGATCACAGATACGCAGTATTTT. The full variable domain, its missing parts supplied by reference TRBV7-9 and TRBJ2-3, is DTGVSQNPRHKITKRGQNVTFRCDPISEHNRLYWYRQTLGQGPEFLTYFQNEAQLEKSRLLSDRFSAERPKGSFSTLEIQRTEQGDSAMYLCASSLDGGPITDTQYFGPGTRLTVL.

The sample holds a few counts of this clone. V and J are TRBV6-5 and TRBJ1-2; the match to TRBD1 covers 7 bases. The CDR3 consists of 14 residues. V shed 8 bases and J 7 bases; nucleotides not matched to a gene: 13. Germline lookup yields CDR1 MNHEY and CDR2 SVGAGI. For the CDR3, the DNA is TGTGCCAGCCGTCCCGAAGGGGGCGAGAGTGGCTACACCTTC. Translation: CASRPEGGESGYTF.

CDR3 sequence: CASSVEAGSGDGELFF. The CDR3 DNA reads TGTGCCAGCAGCGTAGAAGCGGGCTCGGGGGACGGGGAGCTGTTTTTT. The chain employs TRBV9 and TRBJ2-2; the D gene is possibly TRBD2 (6 bases). This CDR3 is 16 amino acids long. The germline gives CDR1 SGDLS, CDR2 YYNGEE. Trimming removed 0 bases at V and 7 bases at J, with 16 bases between.

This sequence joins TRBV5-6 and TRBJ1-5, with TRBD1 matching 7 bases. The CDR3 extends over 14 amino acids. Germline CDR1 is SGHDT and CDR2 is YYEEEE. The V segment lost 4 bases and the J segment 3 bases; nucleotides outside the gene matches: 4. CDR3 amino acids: CASSAGQFNQPQHF. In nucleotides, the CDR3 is TGTGCCAGCAGCGCGGGACAGTTCAATCAGCCCCAGCATTTT. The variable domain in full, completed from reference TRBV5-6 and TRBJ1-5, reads DAGVTQSPTHLIKTRGQQVTLRCSPKSGHDTVSWYQQALGQGPQFIFQYYEEEERQRGNFPDRFSGHQFPNYSSELNVNALLLGDSALYLCASSAGQFNQPQHFGDGTRLSIL.

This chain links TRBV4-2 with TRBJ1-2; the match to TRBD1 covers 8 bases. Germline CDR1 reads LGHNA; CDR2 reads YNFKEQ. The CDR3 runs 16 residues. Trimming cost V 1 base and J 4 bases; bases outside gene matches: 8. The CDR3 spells CASSQVESGGGYGYTF. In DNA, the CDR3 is TGTGCCAGCAGCCAAGTGGAGTCAGGGGGCGGCTATGGCTACACCTTC.

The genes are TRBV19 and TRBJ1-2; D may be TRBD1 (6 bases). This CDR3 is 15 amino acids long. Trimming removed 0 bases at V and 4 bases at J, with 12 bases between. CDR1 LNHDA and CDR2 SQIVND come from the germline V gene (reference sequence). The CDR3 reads CASSIDRGELYGYTF. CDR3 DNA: TGTGCCAGTAGTATAGACAGGGGAGAACTCTATGGCTACACCTTC.

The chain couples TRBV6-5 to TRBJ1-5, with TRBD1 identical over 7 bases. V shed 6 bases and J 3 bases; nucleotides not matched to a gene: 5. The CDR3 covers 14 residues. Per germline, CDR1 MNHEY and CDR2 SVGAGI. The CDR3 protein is CASSDGTVNQPQHF. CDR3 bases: TGTGCCAGCAGCGACGGGACAGTCAATCAGCCCCAGCATTTT.

The CDR3 loop reads CASSLGLNMNTEAFF. The CDR3 bases are TGCGCCAGCAGCTTGGGACTGAATATGAACACTGAAGCTTTCTTT. This chain uses TRBV5-1 with TRBJ1-1; D is unresolved. V lost 0 bases, J lost 0 bases, and 9 bases lay in between. The CDR3 covers 15 residues. Germline lookup yields CDR1 SGHRS and CDR2 YFSETQ.

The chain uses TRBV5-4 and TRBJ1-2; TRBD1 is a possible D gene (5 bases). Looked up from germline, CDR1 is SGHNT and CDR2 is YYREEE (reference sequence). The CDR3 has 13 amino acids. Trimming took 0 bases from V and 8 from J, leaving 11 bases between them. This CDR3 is CASSLEGVEGYTF. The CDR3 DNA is TGTGCCAGCAGCTTGGAAGGGGTCGAGGGCTACACCTTC.

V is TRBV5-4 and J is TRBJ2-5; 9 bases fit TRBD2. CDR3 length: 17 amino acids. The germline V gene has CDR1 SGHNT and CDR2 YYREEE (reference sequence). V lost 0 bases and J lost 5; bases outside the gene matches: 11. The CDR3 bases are TGTGCCAGCAGCTTGGAAGTAGCGGGGGAGGGAGGGGAGACCCAGTACTTC. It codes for CASSLEVAGEGGETQYF.

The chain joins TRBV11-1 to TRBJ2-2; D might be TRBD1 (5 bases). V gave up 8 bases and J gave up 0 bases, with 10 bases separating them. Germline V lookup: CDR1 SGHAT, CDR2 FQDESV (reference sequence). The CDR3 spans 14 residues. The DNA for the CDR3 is TGTGCCAGCCGCGGACAAACGAACACCGGGGAGCTGTTTTTT. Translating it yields CASRGQTNTGELFF. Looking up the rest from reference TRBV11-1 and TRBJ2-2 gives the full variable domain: EAEVAQSPRYKITEKSQAVAFWCDPISGHATLYWYRQILGQGPELLVQFQDESVVDDSQLPKDRFSAERLKGVDSTLKIQPAELGDSAMYLCASRGQTNTGELFFGEGSRLTVL.

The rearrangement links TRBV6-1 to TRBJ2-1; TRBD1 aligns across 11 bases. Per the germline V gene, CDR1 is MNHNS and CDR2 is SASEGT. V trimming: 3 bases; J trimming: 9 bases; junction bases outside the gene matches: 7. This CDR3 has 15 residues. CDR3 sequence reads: CASSDARDRGSEQFF. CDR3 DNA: TGTGCCAGCAGTGACGCCCGGGACAGGGGGAGTGAGCAGTTCTTC.

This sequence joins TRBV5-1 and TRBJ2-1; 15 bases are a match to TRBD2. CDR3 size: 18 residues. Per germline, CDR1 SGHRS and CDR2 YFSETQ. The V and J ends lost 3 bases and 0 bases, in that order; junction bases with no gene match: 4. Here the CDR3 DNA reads TGCGCCAGCAGCTCCGGGACTAGCGGGAGGAGCTCCTACAATGAGCAGTTCTTC. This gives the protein CASSSGTSGRSSYNEQFF.

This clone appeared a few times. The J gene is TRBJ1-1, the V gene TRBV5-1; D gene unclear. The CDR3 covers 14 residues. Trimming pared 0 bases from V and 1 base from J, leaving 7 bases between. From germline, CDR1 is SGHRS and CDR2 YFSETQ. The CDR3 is CASSLGSGNTEAFF. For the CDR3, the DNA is TGCGCCAGCAGCTTGGGATCGGGGAACACTGAAGCTTTCTTT.

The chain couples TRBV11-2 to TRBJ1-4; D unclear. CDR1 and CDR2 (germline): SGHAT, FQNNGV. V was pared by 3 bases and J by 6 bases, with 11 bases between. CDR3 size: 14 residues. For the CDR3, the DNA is TGTGCCAGCAGCTTCACAGAGGGAGATGAAAAACTGTTTTTT. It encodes CASSFTEGDEKLFF. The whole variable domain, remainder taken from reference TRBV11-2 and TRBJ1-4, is EAGVAQSPRYKIIEKRQSVAFWCNPISGHATLYWYQQILGQGPKLLIQFQNNGVVDDSQLPKDRFSAERLKGVDSTLKIQPAKLEDSAVYLCASSFTEGDEKLFFGSGTQLSVL.

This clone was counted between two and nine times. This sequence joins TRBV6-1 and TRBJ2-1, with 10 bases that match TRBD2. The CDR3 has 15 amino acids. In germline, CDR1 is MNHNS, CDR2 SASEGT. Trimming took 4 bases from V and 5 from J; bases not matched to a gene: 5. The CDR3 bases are TGTGCCAGCAGTGCCCTAGCGGGAGTTGACAATGAGCAGTTCTTC. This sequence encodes CASSALAGVDNEQFF.

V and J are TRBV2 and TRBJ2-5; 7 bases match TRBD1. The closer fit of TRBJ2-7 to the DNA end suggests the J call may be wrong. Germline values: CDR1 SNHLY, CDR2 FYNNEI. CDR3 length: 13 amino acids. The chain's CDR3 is CASRGTATYEQYF. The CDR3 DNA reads TGTGCCAGCAGAGGGACAGCCACCTACGAGCAGTACTTC.